A single sample is the source of the 28 T cell receptor beta chains below, sequenced in a study of cytomegalovirus exposure and HLA in healthy donors. PCR employed 60 Vbeta and 13 Jbeta primers. Method: immunoSEQ multiplex PCR; TCRdb's copy keeps in-frame clones and lacks some. This sample has roughly 170,000 clones, with roughly 85% found just once. The sequenced material came from PBMCs. These receptors were collected from a male donor in good health and CMV-seronegative.

This rearrangement joins TRBV28 to TRBJ2-7; the match to TRBD1 covers 10 bases. With V trimmed by 4 bases and J by 7 bases, 10 bases remained unmatched. The CDR3 loop spans 15 amino acids. The germline V gene has CDR1 MDHEN and CDR2 SYDVKM. The CDR3 DNA follows: TGTGCCAGCAGTTCTCCCGGGACAGGGGTCGGGGAGCAGTACTTC. Protein product: CASSSPGTGVGEQYF.

V and J are TRBV10-3 and TRBJ1-1, with 7 bases aligning to TRBD1. The germline V gene encodes CDR1 ENHRY and CDR2 SYGVKD. V shed 6 bases, J shed 8 bases, and the junction held 12 bases outside the gene matches. The length of the CDR3 is 14 residues. CDR3 loop: CAISRRGQPPEAFF. DNA for the CDR3: TGTGCCATCAGCCGTAGGGGACAGCCCCCCGAAGCTTTCTTT.

The CDR3 nucleotides read TGTGCCATCAGTCCGGACAGTATCCAGCCCCAGCATTTT. Its protein is CAISPDSIQPQHF. The chain recombines TRBV10-3 with TRBJ1-5; weak D call: TRBD1 (6 bases). CDR1 is ENHRY and CDR2 is SYGVKD in the germline V gene. Trimming shortened V by 5 bases and J by 7 bases, and 12 bases separated the two germline ends. This CDR3 contains 13 residues.

The chain recombines TRBV6-5 with TRBJ1-2; possible D gene TRBD1, 5 bases. Germline V gives CDR1 MNHEY, CDR2 SVGAGI. V was clipped by 2 bases and J by 5 bases, with 15 bases between them. CDR3 size: 15 residues. The DNA for the CDR3 is TGTGCCAGCAGTTACGGGGAGGGGACTACTTATGGCTACACCTTC. Protein: CASSYGEGTTYGYTF.

This chain connects TRBV9 to TRBJ2-7, with 8 bases lining up with TRBD2. Trimming took 1 base from V and 3 from J; bases not matched to a gene: 6. The germline gives CDR1 SGDLS, CDR2 YYNGEE. The CDR3 has 15 amino acids. The chain's CDR3 is CASSVNAGGFYEQYF. In DNA form, the CDR3 reads TGTGCCAGCAGCGTAAACGCGGGGGGCTTCTACGAGCAGTACTTC.

The gene calls are TRBV6-1 and TRBJ2-7; the match to TRBD1 covers 11 bases. Unmatched junction bases numbered 4, after V lost 1 base and J lost 5 bases. Per the germline V gene, CDR1 is MNHNS and CDR2 is SASEGT. CDR3 size: 15 residues. For the CDR3, the DNA is TGTGCCAGCAGTGAAGTTCCGGGACAGGGGGACGAGCAGTACTTC. This codes for CASSEVPGQGDEQYF.

The chain has TRBV28 and TRBJ1-1; tentative D call: TRBD1 (6 bases). Trimming took off 4 bases at V and 2 bases at J, with 8 bases between the two ends. The germline gives CDR1 MDHEN, CDR2 SYDVKM. The CDR3 consists of 13 residues. The CDR3 protein is CASSWGGNTEAFF. CDR3 coding DNA: TGTGCCAGCAGTTGGGGGGGCAACACTGAAGCTTTCTTT.

This clone showed up just once. The chain links TRBV7-9 to TRBJ1-2; 8 bases align to TRBD1. The V gene end was trimmed by 0 bases and the J gene end by 8 bases; junction bases not matched to a gene: 11. From germline, CDR1 is SEHNR and CDR2 FQNEAQ (reference sequence). The CDR3 spans 16 residues. The CDR3 spells CASSLALGQGVRGYTF. The CDR3 region has the DNA TGTGCCAGCAGCTTAGCGCTCGGACAGGGAGTAAGGGGCTACACCTTC.

The rearrangement joins TRBV5-1 to TRBJ2-1; 9 bases agree with TRBD1. The CDR3 sequence is 15 residues long. Germline V gene lookup returns CDR1 SGHRS and CDR2 YFSETQ. Trimming took 2 bases from V and 6 from J; bases not matched to a gene: 6. CDR3 sequence: CASSFTGTGINEQFF. The CDR3 DNA reads TGCGCCAGCAGCTTTACCGGGACAGGGATCAATGAGCAGTTCTTC.

The V gene is TRBV19, the J gene TRBJ2-2, with 8 bases that match TRBD2. The CDR3 extends over 16 amino acids. Germline V gene sequence: CDR1 LNHDA, CDR2 SQIVND (reference sequence). Trimming removed 3 bases from V and 8 bases from J; junction bases left unmatched: 11. Here the CDR3 DNA reads TGTGCCAGTAGTATTCGGGGGGGGACTACCACTGGGGAGCTGTTTTTT. It translates to CASSIRGGTTTGELFF.

The chain employs TRBV10-3 and TRBJ1-2; 7 nucleotides align to TRBD1. Trimming at V came to 2 bases and at J to 7 bases, leaving 4 bases not matched to a gene. The CDR3 loop spans 13 amino acids. Germline V lookup: CDR1 ENHRY, CDR2 SYGVKD. The CDR3 DNA sequence: TGTGCCATCAGTGAGGTGACAGGGTTTGGCTACACCTTC. Encoded protein: CAISEVTGFGYTF.

The chain couples TRBV19 to TRBJ1-5; TRBD1 aligns across 7 bases. V was clipped by 6 bases and J by 4 bases; unmatched bases: 9. Per the germline V gene, CDR1 is LNHDA and CDR2 is SQIVND (reference sequence). CDR3 length equals 15 residues. DNA for the CDR3: TGTGCCAGTAGGGTGGGGGCAGGGGGGAATCAGCCCCAGCATTTT. The encoded protein is CASRVGAGGNQPQHF.

This chain uses TRBV12-5 with TRBJ2-1; 9 nucleotides align to TRBD2. CDR3 length: 15 residues. The junction had 11 bases not matched to a gene; V was cut back by 5 bases and J by 9 bases. Per germline, CDR1 LGHNT and CDR2 FRNRAP. The CDR3 sequence is CASGPSGAQRGEQFF. The CDR3 DNA sequence: TGTGCTAGTGGTCCTAGCGGGGCGCAGAGGGGTGAGCAGTTCTTC.

This chain connects TRBV5-1 to TRBJ2-5; a possible D gene is TRBD2 (5 bases). This CDR3 spans 16 amino acids. Trimming pared 5 bases from V and 3 bases from J, leaving 20 bases between. Germline loops: CDR1 SGHRS, CDR2 YFSETQ. The CDR3 region has the DNA TGCGCCAGCAGTTATGGGATGTCCACGAGGGAAGAGACCCAGTACTTC. Protein product: CASSYGMSTREETQYF.

V usage is TRBV27 and J usage is TRBJ2-3; TRBD1 might be the D (7 bases). Germline values: CDR1 MNHEY, CDR2 SMNVEV (reference sequence). The CDR3 sequence is 15 residues long. The V end was cut by 5 bases, the J end by 5 bases, with 17 bases between. The CDR3, as DNA: TGTGCCAGCAGTCCCAAGGGGCGGGACAGAGATACGCAGTATTTT. As protein: CASSPKGRDRDTQYF.

As DNA, the CDR3 is TGTGCCAGCAGCACCACACCCGGACAGGGGAGGAACTATGGCTACACCTTC. Encoded protein: CASSTTPGQGRNYGYTF. The chain has TRBV7-9 and TRBJ1-2, with 9 bases fitting TRBD1. The CDR3 totals 17 residues. After removal of 5 bases from V and 2 bases from J, the junction contained 12 bases not matched to a gene. Germline CDR1 and CDR2: SEHNR and FQNEAQ (reference sequence).

The chain has TRBV5-6 and TRBJ2-5; 7 nucleotides align to TRBD1. V gave up 3 bases and J gave up 5 bases; unmatched junction bases: 10. The CDR3 has 15 amino acids. Germline V gives CDR1 SGHDT, CDR2 YYEEEE. DNA of the CDR3: TGTGCCAGCAGCTCAAGCACAGGGGATTGGGAGACCCAGTACTTC. Protein product: CASSSSTGDWETQYF.

In its sample, this clone was seen once. The chain carries TRBV9 and TRBJ1-2; TRBD1 aligns across 7 bases. The CDR3 contains 15 residues. The V gene end was trimmed by 3 bases and the J gene end by 6 bases; junction bases not matched to a gene: 11. Germline-derived CDR1 and CDR2 are SGDLS and YYNGEE. Written as DNA, the CDR3 is TGTGCCAGCAGCGCCGCCCAGGACAGGCCAAATGGCTACACCTTC. It specifies CASSAAQDRPNGYTF.

The sample holds a few counts of this clone. The chain combines TRBV29-1 with TRBJ2-5, with D possibly being TRBD2 (6 bases). The CDR3 totals 13 residues. V gave up 6 bases and J gave up 5 bases, with 16 bases separating them. Germline V lookup: CDR1 SQVTM, CDR2 ANQGSEA. The CDR3 protein is CSVILGGGETQYF. The CDR3 DNA reads TGCAGCGTCATCCTCGGTGGAGGGGAGACCCAGTACTTC.

The genes are TRBV13 and TRBJ2-7; 11 bases are shared with TRBD1. Germline V CDR1 and CDR2: PRHDT, FYEKMQ (reference sequence). Germline trimming cut 5 bases from V and 3 bases from J; bases unmatched to any gene: 6. This CDR3 region has 15 residues. Here the CDR3 reads CASSQAGTGGYEQYF. The CDR3 bases are TGTGCCAGCAGCCAAGCCGGGACAGGGGGCTACGAGCAGTACTTC.

The chain has TRBV5-1 and TRBJ2-3; 7 nucleotides match TRBD1. The CDR3 length is 13 residues. The V segment lost 4 bases and the J segment 3 bases; nucleotides outside the gene matches: 2. The germline gives CDR1 SGHRS, CDR2 YFSETQ. CDR3 loop: CASSEQGTDTQYF. As DNA, the CDR3 is TGCGCCAGCAGCGAACAGGGGACAGATACGCAGTATTTT.

The gene calls are TRBV18 and TRBJ2-7; maybe TRBD2 (6 bases). Per germline, CDR1 KGHSH and CDR2 LQKENI. This CDR3 contains 15 residues. Between the trimmed V and J ends, which lost 4 bases and 3 bases, there was a span of 16 bases. CDR3: CASSQGSGGYYEQYF. The DNA for the CDR3 is TGTGCCAGCTCACAGGGTAGCGGAGGCTACTACGAGCAGTACTTC.

The chain uses TRBV9 and TRBJ2-7; D uncertain. This CDR3 region has 15 residues. Germline values: CDR1 SGDLS, CDR2 YYNGEE. V lost 0 bases and J lost 3, with 13 bases in between. Here the CDR3 reads CASSVEAAYYYEQYF. CDR3 nucleotide sequence: TGTGCCAGCAGCGTAGAGGCTGCCTACTACTACGAGCAGTACTTC.

This chain links TRBV5-6 with TRBJ2-7; 12 bases map to TRBD2. Per the germline V gene, CDR1 is SGHDT and CDR2 is YYEEEE. Losses at the gene ends were 2 bases for V and 2 bases for J; bases not matched to a gene: 2. There are 15 residues in the CDR3. The CDR3 protein is CASSFRLAGAYEQYF. In DNA, the CDR3 is TGTGCCAGCAGCTTCCGACTAGCGGGGGCCTACGAGCAGTACTTC.

This sequence joins TRBV6-1 and TRBJ2-5; the match to TRBD2 covers 9 bases. From germline, CDR1 is MNHNS and CDR2 SASEGT. V was clipped by 2 bases and J by 5 bases; unmatched bases: 6. The CDR3 is made up of 15 amino acids. The CDR3, as DNA: TGTGCCAGCAGTGAATTTGCTAGCGGGGTCGAGACCCAGTACTTC. This sequence encodes CASSEFASGVETQYF.

Only one count was recorded for this clone. The chain carries TRBV7-2 and TRBJ1-5, with D perhaps matching TRBD1 (5 bases). Per the germline V gene, CDR1 is SGHTA and CDR2 is FQGNSA. Trimming took 5 bases from V and 2 from J, leaving 13 bases between them. This CDR3 comprises 15 residues. DNA for the CDR3: TGTGCCAGCAGCCTCGCCGGGGGAGGCAATCAGCCCCAGCATTTT. Protein: CASSLAGGGNQPQHF.

This CDR3 is CASSQAGGSSYNEQFF. The CDR3 DNA is TGTGCCAGCAGCCAAGCGGGCGGGAGCTCCTACAATGAGCAGTTCTTC. This sequence joins TRBV14 and TRBJ2-1; 7 bases match TRBD2. This CDR3 spans 16 amino acids. CDR1 is SGHDN, CDR2 FVKESK, per germline. V lost 1 base to trimming and J lost 0 bases; unmatched junction nucleotides: 3.

J is TRBJ2-5 and V is TRBV5-1; 10 nucleotides match TRBD2. J gave up 2 bases and V 1 base, and 5 bases lay outside the gene matches. The V gene's germline CDR1 is SGHRS and CDR2 YFSETQ. The CDR3 is made up of 16 amino acids. In DNA form, the CDR3 reads TGCGCCAGCAGCTTGTCGCCTAGCGGGGGACAAGAGACCCAGTACTTC. Its protein is CASSLSPSGGQETQYF.